Sequencing of this T cell receptor (beta chain) was carried out in a study of blood T cell repertoires in COVID-19. Only in-frame clones appear in the TCRdb table, and some are missing; sequencing was by immunoSEQ multiplex PCR. Here the sample spans roughly 90,000 clones, more than 70% being singletons. V lost 4 bases, J lost 9 bases, and 11 bases stayed unmatched. The CDR3 spans 16 residues. The germline gives CDR1 LNHNV, CDR2 YYDKDF (reference sequence). V and J are TRBV15 and TRBJ2-1; 11 bases match TRBD2. Material for sequencing was peripheral blood. The receptor was derived from a man between 50 and 59 years old with acute or convalescent COVID-19. The CDR3 DNA follows: TGTGCCACCAGCACGGGGATACTAGCGGGAGAATTTGAGCAGTTCTTC. It specifies CATSTGILAGEFEQFF.